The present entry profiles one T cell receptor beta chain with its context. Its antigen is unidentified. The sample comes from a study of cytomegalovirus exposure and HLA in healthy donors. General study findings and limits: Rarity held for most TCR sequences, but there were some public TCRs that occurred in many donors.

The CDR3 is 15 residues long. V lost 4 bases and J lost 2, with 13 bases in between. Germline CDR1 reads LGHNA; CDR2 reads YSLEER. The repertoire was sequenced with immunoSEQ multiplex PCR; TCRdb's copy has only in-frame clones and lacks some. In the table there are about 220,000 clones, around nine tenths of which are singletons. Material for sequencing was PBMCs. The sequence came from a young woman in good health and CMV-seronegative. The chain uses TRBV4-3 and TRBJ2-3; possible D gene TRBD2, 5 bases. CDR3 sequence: CASSRELFYTDTQYF. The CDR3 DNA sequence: TGCGCCAGCAGCCGGGAGCTTTTTTACACAGATACGCAGTATTTT.